This TCR beta chain was obtained from a study of response to subunit inactivated influenza vaccine. Overall study results and limits: After each seasonal influenza vaccination, few new T cells are recruited, the authors suggested.

The germline gives CDR1 ENHRY, CDR2 SYGVKD. V was pared by 0 bases and J by 0 bases, with 12 bases between. The CDR3 runs 16 residues. A word on this clonotype: Antigen: not known.

MiXCR, run by TCRdb on the RT-PCR reads, gives a single entry per CDR3 protein. This table holds hundreds of thousands of distinct CDR3 sequences, approximately 14% found once. The sequenced sample was PBMCs from blood, obtained about 11 days after vaccination. The clonotype originates from a man in his fifties who received an inactivated influenza vaccine. The V gene is TRBV10-3, the J gene TRBJ2-7; D may be TRBD2 (6 bases). The CDR3 sequence: CAISESGGASSYEQYF. The CDR3 DNA reads as TGTGCCATCAGTGAGTCCGGGGGAGCCAGCTCCTACGAGCAGTACTTC.